Each of the 26 T cell receptor beta chains below was sequenced from the same sample in a study of T cell responses to AZD1222 COVID-19 vaccine. The repertoire was sequenced with immunoSEQ multiplex PCR; TCRdb's copy has only in-frame clones and lacks some. The sample carries 120,000 or so clones, 65% to 90% recorded once. The sample here was peripheral blood, taken 28 days after the second AZD1222 dose. These TCRs come from an adult who received the AZD1222 COVID-19 vaccine.

The genes are TRBV4-2 and TRBJ1-5; 9 positions match TRBD1. Trimming took 4 bases from V and 0 from J; bases not matched to a gene: 4. CDR3 size: 16 residues. Germline CDR1 and CDR2: LGHNA and YNFKEQ. CDR3 protein: CASSLGTGNSNQPQHF. The CDR3 DNA reads TGTGCCAGCAGCCTCGGGACAGGGAATAGCAATCAGCCCCAGCATTTT.

The chain combines TRBV18 with TRBJ1-3; no clear D gene. This CDR3 has 17 residues. Looked up from germline, CDR1 is KGHSH and CDR2 is LQKENI. V lost 4 bases to trimming and J lost 0 bases, with 16 bases between them. CDR3 loop: CASSQTPSPNSGNTIYF. The CDR3 nucleotides are TGTGCCAGCTCACAGACCCCCTCACCTAACTCTGGAAACACCATATATTTT.

The chain combines TRBV11-1 with TRBJ1-2; weak D call: TRBD1 (5 bases). The CDR3 has 13 amino acids. V shed 0 bases and J shed 9 bases, with 11 bases lying between them. Germline CDR1 is SGHAT and CDR2 is FQDESV (reference sequence). CDR3 sequence reads: CASSLAGQERYTF. DNA of the CDR3: TGTGCCAGCAGCTTAGCCGGACAAGAGCGCTACACCTTC.

The rearrangement uses TRBV7-3 and TRBJ1-6; D is ambiguous. This CDR3 is 15 amino acids long. V was cut by 4 bases and J by 9 bases, with 16 bases left in between. Germline V CDR1 and CDR2: SGHTA, FQGTGA. CDR3 protein: CASSSPVLRGSPLHF. The CDR3 bases are TGTGCCAGCAGCTCCCCGGTCCTCCGGGGTTCACCCCTCCACTTT. Combining the CDR3 with reference TRBV7-3 and TRBJ1-6 gives the whole variable domain GAGVSQTPSNKVTEKGKYVELRCDPISGHTALYWYRQSLGQGPEFLIYFQGTGAADDSGLPNDRFFAVRPEGSVSTLKIQRTERGDSAVYLCASSSPVLRGSPLHFGNGTRLTVT.

The chain is built from TRBV7-2 and TRBJ1-4, with 9 positions matching TRBD1. The CDR3 consists of 15 residues. With 5 bases clipped from V and 6 bases from J, the junction kept 7 bases outside the gene matches. Germline V CDR1 and CDR2: SGHTA, FQGNSA. The CDR3 is CASSPEGTGHEKLFF. For the CDR3, the DNA is TGTGCCAGCAGCCCCGAGGGGACAGGGCATGAAAAACTGTTTTTT.

The table lists this clone with a count of one. V and J are TRBV19 and TRBJ1-5; D possibly corresponds to TRBD1 (6 bases). The germline gives CDR1 LNHDA, CDR2 SQIVND (reference sequence). The V and J ends lost 6 bases and 5 bases respectively, with 14 bases between them. The CDR3 spans 14 residues. The CDR3 sequence is CASRQSGEYQPQHF. CDR3 sequence (DNA): TGTGCCAGTAGACAATCAGGGGAGTATCAGCCCCAGCATTTT. The entire variable domain, with the rest obtained from reference TRBV19 and TRBJ1-5, is as follows: DGGITQSPKYLFRKEGQNVTLSCEQNLNHDAMYWYRQDPGQGLRLIYYSQIVNDFQKGDIAEGYSVSREKKESFPLTVTSAQKNPTAFYLCASRQSGEYQPQHFGDGTRLSIL.

The gene calls are TRBV6-5 and TRBJ2-7; 9 positions agree with TRBD2. J was trimmed by 4 bases and V by 2 bases; bases with no gene match: 6. The germline V gene has CDR1 MNHEY and CDR2 SVGAGI. The CDR3 has 15 amino acids. This CDR3 is CASSYGGGVGYEQYF. Here the CDR3 DNA reads TGTGCCAGCAGTTACGGCGGGGGGGTAGGGTACGAGCAGTACTTC.

This chain joins TRBV3-1 (or the pseudogene TRBV3-2) and TRBJ2-7; either TRBD1 or TRBD2 may fit D (6 bases each). The CDR3 covers 16 residues. V lost 4 bases to trimming and J lost 2 bases, with 18 bases between them. Germline values: CDR1 LGHDT, CDR2 YNNKEL (reference sequence). The CDR3 DNA is TGTGCCAGCAGCCCAGGAGGGGAGGACAGACCCTACGAGCAGTACTTC. Protein: CASSPGGEDRPYEQYF.

The count of this clone is one. The J gene is TRBJ1-2, the V gene TRBV24-1, with 10 bases lining up with TRBD1. V gave up 11 bases and J gave up 8 bases; unmatched junction bases: 4. Germline V gene lookup returns CDR1 KGHDR and CDR2 SFDVKD. This CDR3 region has 11 residues. CDR3 residues: CAIGQGGGYTF. For the CDR3, the DNA is TGTGCCATTGGACAGGGGGGAGGCTACACCTTC.

The V gene is TRBV5-6, the J gene TRBJ1-1; 7 nucleotides align to TRBD1. Trimming cost V 4 bases and J 9 bases; bases outside gene matches: 9. The V gene's germline CDR1 is SGHDT and CDR2 YYEEEE. This CDR3 is built from 13 residues. CDR3 amino acids: CASSRDRAEKAFF. The CDR3 DNA follows: TGTGCCAGCAGCCGTGACAGGGCTGAGAAAGCTTTCTTT.

V gene TRBV7-2 combines with J gene TRBJ1-2, with D possibly matching TRBD1 (5 bases). V was shortened by 1 base and J by 3 bases, with 18 bases between the two germline ends. CDR1 is SGHTA, CDR2 FQGNSA, per germline. This CDR3 contains 17 residues. The CDR3 nucleotides are TGTGCCAGCAGCTTAGGTATCGAAAGGACATCCGACTATGGCTACACCTTC. Translating gives CASSLGIERTSDYGYTF.

The V gene is TRBV3-1 (or the pseudogene TRBV3-2), the J gene TRBJ1-2; perhaps TRBD1 as D (5 bases). This CDR3 comprises 14 residues. Germline CDR1 is LGHDT and CDR2 is YNNKEL (reference sequence). Trimming shortened V by 3 bases and J by 8 bases, and 16 bases separated the two germline ends. The CDR3 is CASSQGDLGSGYTF. For the CDR3, the DNA is TGTGCCAGCAGCCAGGGGGATCTAGGGAGCGGCTACACCTTC.

The rearrangement uses TRBV3-1 (or the pseudogene TRBV3-2) and TRBJ2-7; D is unclear. Germline V gene data show CDR1 as LGHDT and CDR2 as YNNKEL (reference sequence). The CDR3 runs to 13 residues. Trimming cost V 4 bases and J 5 bases, with 12 bases left between them. The CDR3 region has the DNA TGTGCCAGCAGCCCCTCGTTTAGCCACGAGCAGTACTTC. Residues: CASSPSFSHEQYF.

The chain combines TRBV7-8 with TRBJ1-4; no firm D call. Germline CDR1 is SGHVS and CDR2 is FQNEAQ. The V end lost 1 base, the J end lost 10 bases, and 7 bases lay between the germline ends. This CDR3 spans 12 amino acids. The CDR3 loop is CASSLEIGKLFF. As DNA, the CDR3 is TGTGCCAGCAGCTTAGAAATCGGAAAACTGTTTTTT.

The gene calls are TRBV5-1 and TRBJ1-6, with D perhaps TRBD1 (5 bases). Germline V lookup: CDR1 SGHRS, CDR2 YFSETQ. The CDR3 is 13 residues long. The germline V and J ends were trimmed by 5 bases and 7 bases, with 10 bases remaining between them. DNA for the CDR3: TGCGCCAGCAGTCAGGGTGGGAATTCACCCCTCCACTTT. Its translation is CASSQGGNSPLHF.

This chain uses TRBV2 with TRBJ2-7, with D maybe TRBD1 (6 bases). The CDR3 is 14 amino acids. The germline V and J ends were trimmed by 7 bases and 3 bases, with 16 bases remaining between them. Looked up from germline, CDR1 is SNHLY and CDR2 is FYNNEI. The CDR3 region is CASIPDRRSYEQYF. CDR3 in DNA: TGTGCCAGCATCCCCGACAGGAGGAGCTACGAGCAGTACTTC.

CDR3 loop: CASSPTSFLEQFF. CDR3 DNA sequence: TGTGCCAGCAGCCCGACTAGCTTTTTAGAGCAGTTCTTC. The chain uses TRBV7-2 and TRBJ2-1, with TRBD2 matching over 7 bases. V shed 5 bases and J 10 bases; nucleotides not matched to a gene: 8. Germline CDR1 and CDR2: SGHTA and FQGNSA. The CDR3 is 13 residues long.

The chain joins TRBV3-1 (or the pseudogene TRBV3-2) to TRBJ2-5; 8 bases line up with TRBD2. Germline CDR1 and CDR2: LGHDT and YNNKEL (reference sequence). This CDR3 is built from 14 residues. Losses at the gene ends were 5 bases for V and 3 bases for J; bases not matched to a gene: 5. The CDR3 bases are TGTGCCAGCAGCAGGCGGGGGGCGAAAGAGACCCAGTACTTC. It is translated as CASSRRGAKETQYF.

The V call is TRBV18, the J call TRBJ2-6; 8 nucleotides agree with TRBD1. The length of the CDR3 is 17 residues. CDR1 and CDR2 from the germline V gene are KGHSH and LQKENI. The V and J ends lost 4 bases and 0 bases, in that order; junction bases with no gene match: 5. The CDR3: CASSLGQASSGANVLTF. The CDR3 region has the DNA TGTGCCAGCTCACTGGGACAGGCGAGCTCTGGGGCCAACGTCCTGACTTTC. The full variable domain, with the rest looked up from reference TRBV18 and TRBJ2-6, is NAGVMQNPRHLVRRRGQEARLRCSPMKGHSHVYWYRQLPEEGLKFMVYLQKENIIDESGMPKERFSAEFPKEGPSILRIQQVVRGDSAAYFCASSLGQASSGANVLTFGAGSRLTVL.

The J gene is TRBJ2-7, the V gene TRBV19; D uncertain. CDR1 and CDR2 (germline): LNHDA, SQIVND (reference sequence). Deletions cut 5 bases from V and 5 bases from J, with 16 bases between. The CDR3 has 14 residues. The chain's CDR3 is CASSSPGSTNEQYF. CDR3 sequence (DNA): TGTGCCAGTAGTTCCCCCGGGTCCACGAACGAGCAGTACTTC.

The rearrangement links TRBV12-5 to TRBJ1-1; D gene ambiguous. The CDR3 length is 13 residues. Germline assignment: CDR1 LGHNT and CDR2 FRNRAP. Trimming shortened V by 3 bases and J by 1 base, and 6 bases separated the two germline ends. CDR3 sequence reads: CASGFQKNTEAFF. The CDR3 nucleotides read TGTGCTAGTGGTTTTCAGAAGAACACTGAAGCTTTCTTT.

J is TRBJ1-2 and V is TRBV7-9, with 7 positions matching TRBD1. Trimming at V came to 0 bases and at J to 3 bases, leaving 4 bases not matched to a gene. Germline-derived CDR1 and CDR2 are SEHNR and FQNEAQ (reference sequence). This CDR3 is 15 amino acids long. CDR3 region: CASSLAGGADYGYTF. CDR3 DNA sequence: TGTGCCAGCAGCTTAGCAGGGGGCGCGGACTATGGCTACACCTTC.

The rearrangement joins TRBV2 to TRBJ2-1, with 7 positions matching TRBD1. The V gene's germline CDR1 is SNHLY and CDR2 FYNNEI. V lost 4 bases to trimming and J lost 9 bases; unmatched junction nucleotides: 12. The CDR3 is 15 amino acids. Written as DNA, the CDR3 is TGTGCCAGCAGTGGGGGACAGCCCCCGGGTACTGAGCAGTTCTTC. Protein sequence: CASSGGQPPGTEQFF.

Turning to this clone: One junction end disagrees with the germline gene, perhaps due to a read error. The chain is built from TRBV11-2 and TRBJ1-5; D is unclear. The CDR3 contains 13 residues. Germline V gene sequence: CDR1 SGHAT, CDR2 FQNNGV. The CDR3 DNA is TGTGCCGGCAGCTACCATGGCAATCAGCCCCAGCATTTT. Protein product: CAGSYHGNQPQHF.

The V and J genes are TRBV7-9 and TRBJ2-1; D not resolved. The V gene's germline CDR1 is SEHNR and CDR2 FQNEAQ (reference sequence). V lost 5 bases and J lost 1, with 6 bases in between. CDR3 length equals 13 residues. CDR3 protein: CASSPISYNEQFF. The CDR3, as DNA: TGTGCCAGCAGCCCCATATCCTACAATGAGCAGTTCTTC. The full variable domain, its missing parts supplied by reference TRBV7-9 and TRBJ2-1, is DTGVSQNPRHKITKRGQNVTFRCDPISEHNRLYWYRQTLGQGPEFLTYFQNEAQLEKSRLLSDRFSAERPKGSFSTLEIQRTEQGDSAMYLCASSPISYNEQFFGPGTRLTVL.

DNA of the CDR3: TGTGCCAGCAGCCCGCGACAGGGGGACGGGGAGCTGTTTTTT. Its protein product is CASSPRQGDGELFF. The V gene is TRBV7-2, the J gene TRBJ2-2, with 9 positions matching TRBD1. The V gene's germline CDR1 is SGHTA and CDR2 FQGNSA. CDR3 size: 14 residues. V trimming: 5 bases; J trimming: 7 bases; junction bases outside the gene matches: 5.